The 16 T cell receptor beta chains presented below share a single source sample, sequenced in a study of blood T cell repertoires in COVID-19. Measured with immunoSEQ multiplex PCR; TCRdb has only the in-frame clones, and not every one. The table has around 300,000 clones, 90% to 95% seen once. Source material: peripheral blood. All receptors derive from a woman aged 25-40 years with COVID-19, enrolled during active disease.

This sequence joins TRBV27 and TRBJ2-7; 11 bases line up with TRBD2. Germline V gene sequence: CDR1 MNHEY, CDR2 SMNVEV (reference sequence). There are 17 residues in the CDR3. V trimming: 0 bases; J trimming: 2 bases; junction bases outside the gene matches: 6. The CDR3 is CASSLSYTSGRPYEQYF. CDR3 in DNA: TGTGCCAGCAGTTTATCTTACACTAGCGGGAGACCCTACGAGCAGTACTTC.

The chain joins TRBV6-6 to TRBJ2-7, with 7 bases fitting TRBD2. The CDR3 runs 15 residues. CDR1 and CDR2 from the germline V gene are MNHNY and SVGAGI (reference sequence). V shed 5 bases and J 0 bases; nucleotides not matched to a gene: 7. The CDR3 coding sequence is TGTGCCAGCAGTACCCTAGCGGATAGCTCCTACGAGCAGTACTTC. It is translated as CASSTLADSSYEQYF.

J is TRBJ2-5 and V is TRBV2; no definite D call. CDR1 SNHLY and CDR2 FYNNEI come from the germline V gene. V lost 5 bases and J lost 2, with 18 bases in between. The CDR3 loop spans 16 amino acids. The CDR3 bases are TGTGCCAGCAGTTCCACTTTTGACAACGAACAAGAGACCCAGTACTTC. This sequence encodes CASSSTFDNEQETQYF. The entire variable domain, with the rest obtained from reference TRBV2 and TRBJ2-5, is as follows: EPEVTQTPSHQVTQMGQEVILRCVPISNHLYFYWYRQILGQKVEFLVSFYNNEISEKSEIFDDQFSVERPDGSNFTLKIRSTKLEDSAMYFCASSSTFDNEQETQYFGPGTRLLVL.

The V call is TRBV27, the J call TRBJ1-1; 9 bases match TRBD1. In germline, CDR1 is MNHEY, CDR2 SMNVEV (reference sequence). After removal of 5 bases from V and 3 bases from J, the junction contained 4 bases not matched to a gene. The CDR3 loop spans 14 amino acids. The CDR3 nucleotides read TGTGCCAGCAGTCCACAGGGGGCCCACACTGAAGCTTTCTTT. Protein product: CASSPQGAHTEAFF.

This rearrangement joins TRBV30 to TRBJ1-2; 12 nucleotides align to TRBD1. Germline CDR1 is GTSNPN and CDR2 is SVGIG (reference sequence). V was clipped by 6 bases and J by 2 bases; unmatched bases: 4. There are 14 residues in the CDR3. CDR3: CACEGTGGNYGYTF. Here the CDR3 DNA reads TGTGCCTGTGAGGGGACAGGGGGCAACTATGGCTACACCTTC.

This CDR3 is CASSQIRSPGGLEKLFF. CDR3 DNA sequence: TGTGCCAGCAGCCAAATAAGGAGTCCAGGAGGCCTTGAAAAACTGTTTTTT. The chain is built from TRBV14 and TRBJ1-4, with D uncertain. Germline V lookup: CDR1 SGHDN, CDR2 FVKESK. V was clipped by 2 bases and J by 7 bases, with 20 bases between them. This CDR3 contains 17 residues.

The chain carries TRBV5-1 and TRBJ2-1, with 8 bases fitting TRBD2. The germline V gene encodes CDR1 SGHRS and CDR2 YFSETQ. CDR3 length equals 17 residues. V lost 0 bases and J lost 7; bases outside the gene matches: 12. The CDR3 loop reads CASSLGVSGRAGNEQFF. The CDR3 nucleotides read TGCGCCAGCAGCTTGGGAGTTTCCGGGAGGGCAGGAAATGAGCAGTTCTTC.

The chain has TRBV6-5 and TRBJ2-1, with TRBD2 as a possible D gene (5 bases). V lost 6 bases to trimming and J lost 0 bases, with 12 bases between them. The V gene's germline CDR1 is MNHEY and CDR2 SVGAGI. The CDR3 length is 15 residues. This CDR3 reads CASSRADSSYNEQFF. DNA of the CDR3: TGTGCCAGCAGCCGAGCGGATAGCTCCTACAATGAGCAGTTCTTC.

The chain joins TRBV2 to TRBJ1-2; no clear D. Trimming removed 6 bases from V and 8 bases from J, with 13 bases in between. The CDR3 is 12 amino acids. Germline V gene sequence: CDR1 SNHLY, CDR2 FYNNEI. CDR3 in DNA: TGTGCCAGCAGGCCGACTGCGCGGGGCTACACCTTC. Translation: CASRPTARGYTF.

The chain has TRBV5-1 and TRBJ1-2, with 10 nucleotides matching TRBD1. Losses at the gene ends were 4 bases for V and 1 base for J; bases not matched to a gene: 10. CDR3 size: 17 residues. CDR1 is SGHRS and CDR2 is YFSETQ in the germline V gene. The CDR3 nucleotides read TGCGCCAGCAGCGACCGGGACAGGGGACCCGGTAACTATGGCTACACCTTC. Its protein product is CASSDRDRGPGNYGYTF.

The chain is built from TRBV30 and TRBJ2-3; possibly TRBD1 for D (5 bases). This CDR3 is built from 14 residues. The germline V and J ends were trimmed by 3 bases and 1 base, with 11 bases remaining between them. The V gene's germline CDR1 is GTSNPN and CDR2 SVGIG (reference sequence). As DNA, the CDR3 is TGTGCCTGGAGCCCAGGGAAACGCACAGATACGCAGTATTTT. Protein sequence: CAWSPGKRTDTQYF.

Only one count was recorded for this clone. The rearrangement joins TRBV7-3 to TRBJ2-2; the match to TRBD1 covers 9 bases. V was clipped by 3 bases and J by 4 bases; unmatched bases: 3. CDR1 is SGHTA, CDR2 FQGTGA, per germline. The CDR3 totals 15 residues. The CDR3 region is CASSFGQGTTGELFF. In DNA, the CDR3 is TGTGCCAGCAGCTTCGGACAGGGGACCACCGGGGAGCTGTTTTTT. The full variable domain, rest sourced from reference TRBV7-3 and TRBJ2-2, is GAGVSQTPSNKVTEKGKYVELRCDPISGHTALYWYRQSLGQGPEFLIYFQGTGAADDSGLPNDRFFAVRPEGSVSTLKIQRTERGDSAVYLCASSFGQGTTGELFFGEGSRLTVL.

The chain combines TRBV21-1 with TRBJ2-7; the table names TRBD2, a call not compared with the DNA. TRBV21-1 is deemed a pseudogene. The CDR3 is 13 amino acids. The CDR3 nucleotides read TGTGCCAGCAGACTAGCGGGTCGCTACGAGCAGTACTTC. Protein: CASRLAGRYEQYF.

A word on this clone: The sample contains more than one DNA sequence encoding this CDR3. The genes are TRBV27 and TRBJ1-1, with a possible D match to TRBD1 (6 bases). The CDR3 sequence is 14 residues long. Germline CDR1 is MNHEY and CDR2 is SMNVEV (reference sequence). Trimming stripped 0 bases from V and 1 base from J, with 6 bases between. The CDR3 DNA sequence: TGTGCCAGCAGTTTATCAGGGGGGAACACTGAAGCTTTCTTT. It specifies CASSLSGGNTEAFF.

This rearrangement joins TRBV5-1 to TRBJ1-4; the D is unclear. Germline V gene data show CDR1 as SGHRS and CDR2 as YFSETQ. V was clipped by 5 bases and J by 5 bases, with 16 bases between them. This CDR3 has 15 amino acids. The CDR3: CASREVGLKNEKLFF. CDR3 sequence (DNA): TGCGCCAGCAGGGAGGTAGGACTAAAGAATGAAAAACTGTTTTTT.

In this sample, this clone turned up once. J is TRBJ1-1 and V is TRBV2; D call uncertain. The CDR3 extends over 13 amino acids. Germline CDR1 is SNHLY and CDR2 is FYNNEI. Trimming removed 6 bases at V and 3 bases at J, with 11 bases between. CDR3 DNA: TGTGCCAGCAGGGTCAGGTTCCACACTGAAGCTTTCTTT. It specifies CASRVRFHTEAFF.